This entry is about one T cell receptor beta chain. Its antigen remains unidentified. This sample is drawn from a study of CD8 T cells in ankylosing spondylitis. Whole-study results and caveats: Disease-linked clones had a CD8+ phenotype and relatively low frequency in peripheral blood. Existing reports had already noted some motif variants in reactive arthritis synovial fluid and blood. Disease-linked clones reportedly showed significant enrichment in matched ankylosing spondylitis synovial fluid. Blood of patients with ankylosing spondylitis appeared to be characterized by a TCR beta motif of several highly homologous variants.

Via MiXCR, TCRdb re-called the 5' RACE reads, giving one row per CDR3 protein. This table holds about 36,000 distinct CDR3 sequences, more than 9.5% found once. V gave up 7 bases and J gave up 0 bases; unmatched junction bases: 8. The CDR3 runs 16 residues. The V gene's germline CDR1 is LGHDT and CDR2 YNNKEL (reference sequence). V gene TRBV3-1 combines with J gene TRBJ2-1; 8 nucleotides agree with TRBD2. The source is a male donor with ankylosing spondylitis. Sequencing was performed on synovial fluid, either unsorted or a sorted T cell fraction (not recorded which). This CDR3 is CASTATSGSSYNEQFF. CDR3 nucleotides: TGTGCCAGCACCGCTACTAGCGGAAGCTCCTACAATGAGCAGTTCTTC.